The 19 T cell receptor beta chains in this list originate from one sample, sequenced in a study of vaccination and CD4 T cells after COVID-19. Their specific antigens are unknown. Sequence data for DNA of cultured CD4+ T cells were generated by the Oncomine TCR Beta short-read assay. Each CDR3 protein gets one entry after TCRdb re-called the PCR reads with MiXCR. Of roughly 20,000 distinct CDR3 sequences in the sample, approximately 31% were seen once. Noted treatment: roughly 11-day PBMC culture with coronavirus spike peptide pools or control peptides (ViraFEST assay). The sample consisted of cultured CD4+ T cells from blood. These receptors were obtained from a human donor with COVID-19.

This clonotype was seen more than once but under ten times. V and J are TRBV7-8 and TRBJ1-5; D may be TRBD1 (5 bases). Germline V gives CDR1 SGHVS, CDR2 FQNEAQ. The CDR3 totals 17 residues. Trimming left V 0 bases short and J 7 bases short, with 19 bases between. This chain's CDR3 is CASSLAGTGKLKQPQHF. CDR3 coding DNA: TGTGCCAGCAGCTTAGCGGGGACGGGCAAATTAAAACAGCCCCAGCATTTT.

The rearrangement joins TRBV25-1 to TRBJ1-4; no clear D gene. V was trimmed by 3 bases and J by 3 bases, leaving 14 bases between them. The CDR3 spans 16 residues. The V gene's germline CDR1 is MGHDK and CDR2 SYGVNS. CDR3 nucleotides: TGTGCCAGCAGTGATGACACCAGGCGAGCTAATGAAAAACTGTTTTTT. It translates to CASSDDTRRANEKLFF.

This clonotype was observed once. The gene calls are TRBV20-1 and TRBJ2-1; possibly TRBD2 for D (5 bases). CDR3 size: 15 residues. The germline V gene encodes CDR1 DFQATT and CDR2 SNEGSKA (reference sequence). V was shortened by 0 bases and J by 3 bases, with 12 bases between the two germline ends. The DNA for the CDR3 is TGCAGTGCTAGAGATCAGACAAGCGGCTACAATGAGCAGTTCTTC. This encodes CSARDQTSGYNEQFF.

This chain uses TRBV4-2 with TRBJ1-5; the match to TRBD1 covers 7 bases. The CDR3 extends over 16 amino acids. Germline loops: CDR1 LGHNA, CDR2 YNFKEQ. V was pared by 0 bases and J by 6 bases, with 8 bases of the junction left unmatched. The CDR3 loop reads CASSQEDRQGGQPQHF. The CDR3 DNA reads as TGTGCCAGCAGCCAAGAGGACCGACAGGGCGGTCAGCCCCAGCATTTT.

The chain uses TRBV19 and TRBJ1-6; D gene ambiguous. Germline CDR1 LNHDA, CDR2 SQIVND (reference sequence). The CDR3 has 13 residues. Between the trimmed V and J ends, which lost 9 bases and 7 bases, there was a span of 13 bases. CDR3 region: CASGLGFNSPLHF. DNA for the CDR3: TGTGCCAGCGGCCTGGGCTTCAATTCACCCCTCCACTTT.

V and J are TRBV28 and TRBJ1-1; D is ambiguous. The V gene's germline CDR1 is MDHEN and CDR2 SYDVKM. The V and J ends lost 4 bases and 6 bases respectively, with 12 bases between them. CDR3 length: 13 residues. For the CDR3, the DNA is TGTGCCAGCAGTTCCTCCGCGAGAGCTGAAGCTTTCTTT. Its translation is CASSSSARAEAFF.

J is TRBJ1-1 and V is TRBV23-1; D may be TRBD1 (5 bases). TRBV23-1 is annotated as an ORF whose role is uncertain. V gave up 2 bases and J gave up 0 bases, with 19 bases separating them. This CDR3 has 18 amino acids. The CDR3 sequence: CASSQTPRGTLVNTEAFF. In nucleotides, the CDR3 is TGCGCCAGCAGTCAAACCCCGCGGGGGACCCTCGTGAACACTGAAGCTTTCTTT.

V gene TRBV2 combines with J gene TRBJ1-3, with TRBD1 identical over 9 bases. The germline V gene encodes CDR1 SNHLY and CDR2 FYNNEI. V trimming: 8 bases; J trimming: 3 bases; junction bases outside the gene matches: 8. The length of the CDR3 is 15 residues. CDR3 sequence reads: CASRGQGGSGNTIYF. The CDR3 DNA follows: TGTGCCAGCCGGGGACAGGGAGGAAGTGGAAACACCATATATTTT.

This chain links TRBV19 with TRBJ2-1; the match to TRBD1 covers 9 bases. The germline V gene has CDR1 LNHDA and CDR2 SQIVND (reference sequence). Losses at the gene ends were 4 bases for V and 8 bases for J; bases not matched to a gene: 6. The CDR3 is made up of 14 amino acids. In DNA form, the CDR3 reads TGTGCCAGTAGTAACGGGACAGGGCGGCATGAGCAGTTCTTC. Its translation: CASSNGTGRHEQFF.

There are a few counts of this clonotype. The CDR3 here is CAWKTGALVGYTF. The CDR3 coding sequence is TGTGCCTGGAAAACGGGGGCCTTAGTGGGCTACACCTTC. This chain links TRBV30 with TRBJ1-2; a weak D match, TRBD1 (6 bases). The CDR3 has 13 residues. V was trimmed by 4 bases and J by 8 bases, leaving 17 bases between them. Germline V gene data show CDR1 as GTSNPN and CDR2 as SVGIG (reference sequence).

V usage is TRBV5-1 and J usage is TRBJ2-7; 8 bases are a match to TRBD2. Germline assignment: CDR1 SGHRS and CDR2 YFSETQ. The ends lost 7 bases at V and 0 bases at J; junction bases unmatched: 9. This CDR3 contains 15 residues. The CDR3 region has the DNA TGCGCCAGCTGCCCGGGGAGCGGGGGCTCCTACGAGCAGTACTTC. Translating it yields CASCPGSGGSYEQYF.

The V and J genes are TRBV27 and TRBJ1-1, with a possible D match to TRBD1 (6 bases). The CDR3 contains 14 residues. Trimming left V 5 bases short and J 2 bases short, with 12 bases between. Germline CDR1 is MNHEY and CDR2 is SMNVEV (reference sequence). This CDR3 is CASSTRTENTEAFF. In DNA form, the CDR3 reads TGTGCCAGCAGTACACGGACAGAAAACACTGAAGCTTTCTTT.

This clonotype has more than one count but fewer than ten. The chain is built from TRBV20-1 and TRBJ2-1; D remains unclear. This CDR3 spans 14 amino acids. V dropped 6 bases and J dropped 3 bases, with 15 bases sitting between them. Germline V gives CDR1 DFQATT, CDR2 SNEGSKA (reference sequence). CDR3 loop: CSARSTGRYNEQFF. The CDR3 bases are TGCAGTGCGCGAAGCACCGGGCGCTACAATGAGCAGTTCTTC.

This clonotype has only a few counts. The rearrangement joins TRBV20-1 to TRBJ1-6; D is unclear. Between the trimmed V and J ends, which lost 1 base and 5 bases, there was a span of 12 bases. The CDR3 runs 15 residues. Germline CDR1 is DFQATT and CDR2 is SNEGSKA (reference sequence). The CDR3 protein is CSARGPELNNSPLHF. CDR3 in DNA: TGCAGTGCTAGAGGCCCCGAACTAAATAATTCACCCCTCCACTTT.

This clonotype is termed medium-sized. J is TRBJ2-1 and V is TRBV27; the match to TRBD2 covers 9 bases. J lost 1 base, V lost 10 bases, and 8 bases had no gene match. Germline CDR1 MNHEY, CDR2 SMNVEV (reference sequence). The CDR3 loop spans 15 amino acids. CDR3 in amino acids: CATNLAGSSYNEQFF. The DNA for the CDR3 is TGTGCCACCAATCTAGCGGGGAGTTCCTACAATGAGCAGTTCTTC.

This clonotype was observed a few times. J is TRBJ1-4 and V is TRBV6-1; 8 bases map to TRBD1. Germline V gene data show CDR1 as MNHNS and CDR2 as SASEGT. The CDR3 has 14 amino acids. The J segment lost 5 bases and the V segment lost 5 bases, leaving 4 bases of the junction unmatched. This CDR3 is CASSTGQGNEKLFF. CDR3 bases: TGTGCCAGCAGTACCGGACAGGGAAATGAAAAACTGTTTTTT.

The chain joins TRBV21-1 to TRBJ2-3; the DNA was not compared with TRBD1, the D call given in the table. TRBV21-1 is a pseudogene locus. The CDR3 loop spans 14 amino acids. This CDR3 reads CASTRGGFTDTQYF. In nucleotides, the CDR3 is TGTGCCAGCACCAGGGGAGGATTCACAGATACGCAGTATTTT.

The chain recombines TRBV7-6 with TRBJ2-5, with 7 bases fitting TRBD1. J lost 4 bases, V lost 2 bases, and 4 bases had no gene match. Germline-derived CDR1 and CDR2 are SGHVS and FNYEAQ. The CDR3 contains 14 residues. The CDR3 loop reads CASSLQTGRETQYF. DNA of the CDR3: TGTGCCAGCAGCTTACAGACAGGGCGAGAGACCCAGTACTTC.

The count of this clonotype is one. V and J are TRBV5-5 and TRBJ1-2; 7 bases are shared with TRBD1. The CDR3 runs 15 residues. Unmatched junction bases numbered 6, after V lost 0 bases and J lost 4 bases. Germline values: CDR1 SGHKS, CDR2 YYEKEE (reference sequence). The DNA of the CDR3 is TGTGCCAGCAGCTTGGATGGACAGGACCGCTATGGCTACACCTTC. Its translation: CASSLDGQDRYGYTF.